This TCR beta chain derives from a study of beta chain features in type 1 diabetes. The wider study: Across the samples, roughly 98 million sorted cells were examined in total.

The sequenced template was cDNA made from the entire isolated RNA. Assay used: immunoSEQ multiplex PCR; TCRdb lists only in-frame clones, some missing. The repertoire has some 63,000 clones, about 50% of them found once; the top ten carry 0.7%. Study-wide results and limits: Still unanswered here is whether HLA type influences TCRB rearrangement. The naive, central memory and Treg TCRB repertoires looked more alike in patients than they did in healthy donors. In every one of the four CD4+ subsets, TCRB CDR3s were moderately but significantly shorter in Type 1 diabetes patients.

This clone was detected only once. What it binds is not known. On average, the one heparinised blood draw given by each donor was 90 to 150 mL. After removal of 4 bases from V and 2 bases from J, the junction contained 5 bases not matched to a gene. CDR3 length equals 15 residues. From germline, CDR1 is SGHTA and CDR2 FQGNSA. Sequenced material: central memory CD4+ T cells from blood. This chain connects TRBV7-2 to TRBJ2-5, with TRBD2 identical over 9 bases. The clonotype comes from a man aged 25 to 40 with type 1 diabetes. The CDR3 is CASSSGLARQETQYF. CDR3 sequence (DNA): TGTGCCAGCAGCTCGGGACTAGCAAGGCAAGAGACCCAGTACTTC.